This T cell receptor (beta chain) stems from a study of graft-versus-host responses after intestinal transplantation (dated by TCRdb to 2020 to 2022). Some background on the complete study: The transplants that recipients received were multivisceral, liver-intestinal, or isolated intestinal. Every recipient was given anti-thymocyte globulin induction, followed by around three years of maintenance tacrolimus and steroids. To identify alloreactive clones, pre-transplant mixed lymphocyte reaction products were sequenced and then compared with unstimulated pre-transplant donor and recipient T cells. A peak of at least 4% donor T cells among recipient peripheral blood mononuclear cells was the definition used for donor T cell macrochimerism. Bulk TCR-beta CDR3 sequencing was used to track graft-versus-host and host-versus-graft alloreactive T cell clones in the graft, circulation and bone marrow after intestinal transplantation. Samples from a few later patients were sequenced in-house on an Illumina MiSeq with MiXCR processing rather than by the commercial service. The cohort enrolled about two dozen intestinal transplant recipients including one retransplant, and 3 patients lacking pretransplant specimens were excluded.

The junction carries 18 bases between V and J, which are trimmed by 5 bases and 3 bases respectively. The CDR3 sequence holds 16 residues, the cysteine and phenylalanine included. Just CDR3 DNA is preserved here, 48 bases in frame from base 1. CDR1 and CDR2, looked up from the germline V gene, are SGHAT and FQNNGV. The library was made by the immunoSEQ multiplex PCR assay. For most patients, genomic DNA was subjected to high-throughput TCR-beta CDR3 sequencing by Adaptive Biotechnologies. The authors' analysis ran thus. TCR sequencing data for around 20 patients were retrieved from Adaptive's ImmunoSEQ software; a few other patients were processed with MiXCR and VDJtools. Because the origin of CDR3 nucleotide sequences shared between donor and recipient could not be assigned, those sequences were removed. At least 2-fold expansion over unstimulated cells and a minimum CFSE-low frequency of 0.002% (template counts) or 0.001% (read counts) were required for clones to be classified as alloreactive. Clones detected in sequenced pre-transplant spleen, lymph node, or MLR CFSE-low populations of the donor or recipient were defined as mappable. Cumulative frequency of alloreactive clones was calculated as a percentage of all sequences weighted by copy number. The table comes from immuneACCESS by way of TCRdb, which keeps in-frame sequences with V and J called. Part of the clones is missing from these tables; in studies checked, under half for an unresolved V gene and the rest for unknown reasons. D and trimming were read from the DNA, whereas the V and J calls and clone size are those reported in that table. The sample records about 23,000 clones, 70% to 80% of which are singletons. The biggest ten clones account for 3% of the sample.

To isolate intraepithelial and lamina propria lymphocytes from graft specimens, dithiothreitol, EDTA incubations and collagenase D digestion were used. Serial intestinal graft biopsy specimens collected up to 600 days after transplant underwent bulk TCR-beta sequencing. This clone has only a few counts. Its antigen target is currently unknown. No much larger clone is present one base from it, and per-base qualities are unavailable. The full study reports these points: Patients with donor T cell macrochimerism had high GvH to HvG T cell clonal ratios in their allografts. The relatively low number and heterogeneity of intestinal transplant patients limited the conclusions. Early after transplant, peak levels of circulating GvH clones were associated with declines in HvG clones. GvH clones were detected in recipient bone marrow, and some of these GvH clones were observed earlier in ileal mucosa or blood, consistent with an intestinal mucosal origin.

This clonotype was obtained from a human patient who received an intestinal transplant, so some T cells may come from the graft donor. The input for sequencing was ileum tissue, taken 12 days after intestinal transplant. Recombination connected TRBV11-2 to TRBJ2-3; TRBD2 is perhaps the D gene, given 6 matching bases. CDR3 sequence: CASSPWVGGATDTQYF. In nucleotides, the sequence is TGTGCCAGCAGCCCGTGGGTGGGGGGAGCGACAGATACGCAGTATTTT.